The present TCR beta chain was sequenced within a study of T cell responses to AZD1222 COVID-19 vaccine. The wider study: Combined were second doses at about 4 or about 12 weeks.

Method: immunoSEQ multiplex PCR; TCRdb's copy keeps in-frame clones and lacks some. The table shows around 65,000 clones, with more than 70% occurring only once. Germline values: CDR1 MDHEN, CDR2 SYDVKM. The CDR3 contains 13 residues. V was clipped by 7 bases and J by 8 bases; unmatched bases: 5. This clonotype originated in an adult in good health. The chain employs TRBV28 and TRBJ1-4, with TRBD1 matching 9 bases. Source: peripheral blood, taken on day 0 of AZD1222 vaccination. Written as DNA, the CDR3 is TGTGCCAGCATGGGACAGGGTAGGGAAAAACTGTTTTTT. It yields the protein CASMGQGREKLFF. Based on the CDR3 plus reference TRBV28 and TRBJ1-4, the full variable domain is DVKVTQSSRYLVKRTGEKVFLECVQDMDHENMFWYRQDPGLGLRLIYFSYDVKMKEKGDIPEGYSVSREKKERFSLILESASTNQTSMYLCASMGQGREKLFFGSGTQLSVL.